This T cell receptor beta chain comes out of a study of tumor-infiltrating lymphocytes in localized non-small cell lung cancer. Study details: Some samples were collected after neoadjuvant chemotherapy; smokers, never-smokers and several histologies were included. General study results and limits: Compared with uninvolved lung, tumors showed higher T cell infiltration by TCRbeta sequencing. Tumor T-cell fraction was not associated with recurrence-free survival.

This CDR3 comprises 13 residues. Per germline, CDR1 MNHEY and CDR2 SMNVEV (reference sequence). V lost 4 bases and J 2 bases, leaving 9 bases between the germline ends. In the case of this clone: What it binds is unknown.

Clones were read by immunoSEQ multiplex PCR, and TCRdb kept only the in-frame ones, dropping some. Counted here are about 13,000 clones, roughly 70% occurring once; the ten biggest clones make up 9.4%. The sample taken for sequencing was lung tumor tissue. This rearrangement joins TRBV27 to TRBJ2-7; possibly TRBD2 for D (5 bases). This clonotype originated in a human donor with non-small cell lung cancer. DNA of the CDR3: TGTGCCAGCAGTTCGAGGGAAGCCTACGAGCAGTACTTC. Its translation is CASSSREAYEQYF.